The 10 T cell receptor beta chains presented below share a single source sample, sequenced in a study of cytomegalovirus exposure and HLA in healthy donors. PCR used 60 Vbeta primers and 13 Jbeta primers. Sequencing used immunoSEQ multiplex PCR; TCRdb keeps in-frame clones, though not all of them. The sample consists of approximately 110,000 clones, over 65% of them appearing once. Material: PBMCs. The receptor set was obtained from a woman aged 18 to 35 in good health and CMV-seronegative.

This sequence joins TRBV27 and TRBJ1-2; D gene uncertain. The CDR3 extends over 12 amino acids. Trimming took off 2 bases at V and 6 bases at J, with 7 bases between the two ends. Germline CDR1 MNHEY, CDR2 SMNVEV (reference sequence). For the CDR3, the DNA is TGTGCCAGCAGTTTAAGAGGCCATGGCTACACCTTC. This sequence encodes CASSLRGHGYTF.

The chain is built from TRBV5-1 and TRBJ2-7; possible D gene TRBD2, 5 bases. The V end was cut by 2 bases, the J end by 4 bases, with 7 bases between. CDR1 and CDR2 from the germline V gene are SGHRS and YFSETQ. The CDR3 totals 12 residues. CDR3 sequence (DNA): TGCGCCAGCAGCTTCCCGGGGTACGAGCAGTACTTC. Translated: CASSFPGYEQYF.

The chain links TRBV27 to TRBJ1-1; D is unclear. V was cut by 6 bases and J by 0 bases, with 11 bases left in between. CDR3 size: 14 residues. Germline CDR1 reads MNHEY; CDR2 reads SMNVEV (reference sequence). CDR3 coding DNA: TGTGCCAGCAGCCGACACGGGGTGAACACTGAAGCTTTCTTT. Protein product: CASSRHGVNTEAFF.

The chain recombines TRBV6-6 with TRBJ1-3; D ambiguous. V lost 7 bases and J 0 bases, leaving 10 bases between the germline ends. This CDR3 region has 14 residues. The germline CDR1 and CDR2 sequences are MNHNY and SVGAGI (reference sequence). CDR3 DNA: TGTGCCAGCAAGGAACAGCTCTCTGGAAACACCATATATTTT. This translates into CASKEQLSGNTIYF.

The genes are TRBV30 and TRBJ1-1; TRBD1 is a possible D gene (6 bases). CDR3 length: 13 residues. Germline CDR1 reads GTSNPN; CDR2 reads SVGIG (reference sequence). The V gene lost 1 base and the J gene lost 8 bases, with 14 bases spanning the gap. CDR3: CAWSATVGQEAFF. The CDR3 coding sequence is TGTGCCTGGAGTGCGACCGTCGGACAGGAAGCTTTCTTT.

This sequence joins TRBV29-1 and TRBJ2-7; D is unresolved. V lost 5 bases and J lost 0, with 11 bases in between. The CDR3 extends over 13 amino acids. CDR1 SQVTM and CDR2 ANQGSEA come from the germline V gene. CDR3 sequence: CSVSDSTSYEQYF. The CDR3 nucleotides are TGCAGCGTTTCAGATTCCACCTCCTACGAGCAGTACTTC.

The rearrangement uses TRBV5-1 and TRBJ2-1, with TRBD1 matching 7 bases. The CDR3 is 13 residues long. In germline, CDR1 is SGHRS, CDR2 YFSETQ. Unmatched junction bases numbered 3, after V lost 4 bases and J lost 5 bases. The CDR3 DNA follows: TGCGCCAGCAGCGTGGGACAGAACAATGAGCAGTTCTTC. Translation gives CASSVGQNNEQFF.

CDR3 sequence reads: CASSPGPNTEAFF. As DNA, the CDR3 is TGTGCCAGCAGCCCAGGGCCGAACACTGAAGCTTTCTTT. The rearrangement uses TRBV9 and TRBJ1-1, with a weak D call TRBD1 (5 bases). Looked up from germline, CDR1 is SGDLS and CDR2 is YYNGEE. V lost 4 bases, J lost 1 base, and 8 bases lay in between. The CDR3 contains 13 residues.

This chain uses TRBV11-3 with TRBJ1-1, with D hard to call. The CDR3 covers 11 residues. V lost 10 bases and J lost 9, with 15 bases in between. Looked up from germline, CDR1 is SGHNT and CDR2 is YENEEA. CDR3 nucleotides: TGTGCCACCGCGAGGGAGGGCCAAGCTTTCTTT. This gives the protein CATAREGQAFF.

This CDR3 reads CASASTGLEAFF. DNA for the CDR3: TGTGCTAGTGCCTCTACAGGGCTCGAAGCTTTCTTT. This chain links TRBV12-5 with TRBJ1-1, with D perhaps matching TRBD1 (6 bases). The ends were cut back, 7 bases at V and 8 bases at J, with 14 bases in the middle. Germline CDR1 and CDR2: LGHNT and FRNRAP. CDR3 size: 12 residues.